This T cell receptor beta chain comes out of a study of blood T cell repertoires in COVID-19. Study-level background: Specimens from acute and convalescent COVID-19 originated in the United States, Italy and Spain. Sources were T cells, B-cell-depleted T cells, or PBMCs; the material itself was cDNA or gDNA.

The method was immunoSEQ multiplex PCR; TCRdb's version includes in-frame clones alone and lacks a portion of them. This sample carries some 160,000 clones, more than 75% of them seen once, and the ten largest clones take 2% to 3%. This CDR3 contains 17 residues. Trimming removed 3 bases from V and 5 bases from J; junction bases left unmatched: 12. Germline V gene lookup returns CDR1 KGHDR and CDR2 SFDVKD. The clonotype originates from a woman at least 80 years old with COVID-19, enrolled during active disease. Material: peripheral blood. This chain uses TRBV24-1 with TRBJ2-3; 8 positions match TRBD2. The CDR3 DNA reads TGTGCCACCAGTGATCCGTCAAGCGGGAGTCGGGGAGATACGCAGTATTTT. Translation gives CATSDPSSGSRGDTQYF.